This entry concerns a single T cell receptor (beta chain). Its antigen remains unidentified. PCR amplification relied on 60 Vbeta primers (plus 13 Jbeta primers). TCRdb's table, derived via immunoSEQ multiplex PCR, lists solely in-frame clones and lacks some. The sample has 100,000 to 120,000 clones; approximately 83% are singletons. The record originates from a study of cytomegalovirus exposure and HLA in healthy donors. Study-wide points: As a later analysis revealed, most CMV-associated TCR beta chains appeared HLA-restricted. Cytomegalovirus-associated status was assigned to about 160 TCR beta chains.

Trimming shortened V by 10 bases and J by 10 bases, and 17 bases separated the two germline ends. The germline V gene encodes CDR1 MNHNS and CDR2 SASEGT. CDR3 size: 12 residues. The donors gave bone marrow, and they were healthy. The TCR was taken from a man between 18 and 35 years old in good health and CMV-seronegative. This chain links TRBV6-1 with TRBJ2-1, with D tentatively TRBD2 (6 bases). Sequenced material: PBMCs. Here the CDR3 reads CATLIMGGEQFF. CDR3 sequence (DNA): TGTGCCACCCTTATAATGGGGGGAGAGCAGTTCTTC.